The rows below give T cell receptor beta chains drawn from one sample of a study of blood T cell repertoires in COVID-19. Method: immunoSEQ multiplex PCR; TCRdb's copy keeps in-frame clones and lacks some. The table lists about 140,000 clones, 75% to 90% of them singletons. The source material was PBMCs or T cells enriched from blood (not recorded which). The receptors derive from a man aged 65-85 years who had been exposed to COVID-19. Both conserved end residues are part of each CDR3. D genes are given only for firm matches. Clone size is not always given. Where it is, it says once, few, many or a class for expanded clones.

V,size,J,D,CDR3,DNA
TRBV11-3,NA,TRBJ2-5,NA,CASSSRGGETQYF,TGTGCCAGCAGCTCCAGGGGTGGGGAGACCCAGTACTTC
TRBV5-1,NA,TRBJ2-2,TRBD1,CASSSSGQGLAGELFF,TGCGCCAGCAGCTCCTCCGGACAGGGGTTAGCCGGGGAGCTGTTTTTT
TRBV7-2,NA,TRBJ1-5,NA,CASSLAPDQPQHF,TGTGCCAGCAGCTTAGCGCCAGATCAGCCCCAGCATTTT
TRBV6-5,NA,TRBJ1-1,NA,CASSYAGANEAFF,TGTGCCAGCAGTTACGCGGGGGCTAATGAAGCTTTCTTT
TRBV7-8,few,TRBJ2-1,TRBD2,CASSLGRGRATEQFF,TGTGCCAGCAGCTTAGGTCGCGGGAGGGCCACTGAGCAGTTCTTC
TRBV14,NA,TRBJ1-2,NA,CASSQFQGYGYTF,TGTGCCAGCAGCCAGTTCCAGGGATATGGCTACACCTTC
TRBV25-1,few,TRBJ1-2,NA,CASSGYTGYGYTF,TGTGCCAGCAGTGGTTATACGGGCTATGGCTACACCTTC
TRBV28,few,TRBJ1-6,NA,CASSRPSGANSPLHF,TGTGCCAGCAGTCGCCCTTCAGGCGCTAATTCACCCCTCCACTTT
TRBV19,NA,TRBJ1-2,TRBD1,CASSTDRQTDREYGYTF,TGTGCCAGTAGTACCGACCGCCAGACGGACAGGGAGTATGGCTACACCTTC
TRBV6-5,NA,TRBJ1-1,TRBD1,CASRTGQKAEAFF,TGTGCCAGCAGGACAGGGCAAAAAGCTGAAGCTTTCTTT